The 26 T cell receptor beta chains below were found in one sample sequenced in a study of T-cell memory formation after mild COVID-19. From the 5' RACE reads, TCRdb called clonotypes with MiXCR, one entry per CDR3 protein. The data hold around 320,000 distinct CDR3 sequences, with roughly 13% observed a single time. Sequencing used PBMCs or a T cell subset sorted from them (not recorded which). Receptor source: a man aged 18 to 30 who had mild COVID-19 (a few samples of this study predate the infection). Cell type and time point are not known.

This clonotype was observed a handful of times. The chain couples TRBV5-1 to TRBJ2-1; perhaps TRBD2 as D (6 bases). Looked up from germline, CDR1 is SGHRS and CDR2 is YFSETQ. V shed 0 bases and J shed 12 bases, with 13 bases lying between them. CDR3 length: 13 residues. CDR3 protein: CASSLGGPGGQFF. The CDR3 coding sequence is TGCGCCAGCAGCTTGGGGGGTCCCGGGGGGCAGTTCTTC.

This chain uses TRBV24-1 with TRBJ2-3; D may be TRBD1 or TRBD2 (6 bases each). This CDR3 spans 13 amino acids. Trimming pared 0 bases from V and 9 bases from J, leaving 9 bases between. Per the germline V gene, CDR1 is KGHDR and CDR2 is SFDVKD. The CDR3 nucleotides are TGTGCCACCAGTGATTTGACGGGGGCAACGCAGTATTTT. Residues: CATSDLTGATQYF.

A few counts support this clonotype. V and J are TRBV7-9 and TRBJ2-7; 8 positions agree with TRBD1. CDR1 and CDR2 (germline): SEHNR, FQNEAQ (reference sequence). The CDR3 is 14 residues long. The junction had 8 bases not matched to a gene; V was cut back by 3 bases and J by 7 bases. CDR3 bases: TGTGCCAGCAGCTTGGGACAGGACATTTCGGAGCAGTACTTC. Translating gives CASSLGQDISEQYF.

The V gene is TRBV6-6, the J gene TRBJ2-1, with D perhaps TRBD2 (6 bases). V shed 2 bases and J shed 7 bases, with 6 bases lying between them. This CDR3 has 12 residues. Germline CDR1 and CDR2: MNHNY and SVGAGI (reference sequence). The CDR3 bases are TGTGCCAGCAGTTACCTAGCGAATGAGCAGTTCTTC. Translating it yields CASSYLANEQFF.

This clonotype was seen ten or more times. V is TRBV11-2 and J is TRBJ2-5; D is ambiguous. The CDR3 is 14 residues long. V lost 1 base, J lost 7 bases, and 13 bases lay in between. Germline V gene lookup returns CDR1 SGHAT and CDR2 FQNNGV. The CDR3 nucleotides read TGTGCCAGCAGCTTAGGAAGGCAGATCGGGACCCAGTACTTC. Translating gives CASSLGRQIGTQYF.

This clonotype was counted between two and nine times. The gene calls are TRBV5-1 and TRBJ2-5; TRBD1 is a possible D gene (5 bases). Germline V gene lookup returns CDR1 SGHRS and CDR2 YFSETQ. Trimming took 0 bases from V and 2 from J, leaving 8 bases between them. The CDR3 has 14 amino acids. In DNA, the CDR3 is TGCGCCAGCAGCTTGGGACAGAATCAAGAGACCCAGTACTTC. The encoded protein is CASSLGQNQETQYF.

This chain links TRBV12-3 or TRBV12-4 with TRBJ1-4; possible D gene TRBD1, 5 bases. This CDR3 spans 15 amino acids. The ends were cut back, 6 bases at V and 5 bases at J, with 16 bases in the middle. For the CDR3, the DNA is TGTGCCAGCAGCCCGGGGGGGGACGCAAATGAAAAACTGTTTTTT. Translated: CASSPGGDANEKLFF.

This chain joins TRBV7-2 and TRBJ2-7; TRBD2 matches at 8 bases. CDR3 size: 15 residues. CDR1 is SGHTA and CDR2 is FQGNSA in the germline V gene. The J segment lost 3 bases and the V segment lost 5 bases, leaving 9 bases of the junction unmatched. CDR3 coding DNA: TGTGCCAGCAGCCCTCAAGCGGGGGAAATCTACGAGCAGTACTTC. Residues: CASSPQAGEIYEQYF.

This clonotype showed up just a few times. This sequence joins TRBV7-8 and TRBJ1-1; no firm D call. Trimming pared 3 bases from V and 10 bases from J, leaving 9 bases between. Germline CDR1 reads SGHVS; CDR2 reads FQNEAQ. This CDR3 spans 11 amino acids. CDR3 bases: TGTGCCAGCAGCTTGGACCGAGCAGCTTTCTTT. It codes for CASSLDRAAFF.

In its sample, this clonotype was seen a few times. The chain couples TRBV25-1 to TRBJ2-4, with a weak D call TRBD2 (6 bases). V lost 3 bases and J 0 bases, leaving 24 bases between the germline ends. The length of the CDR3 is 20 residues. CDR1 MGHDK and CDR2 SYGVNS come from the germline V gene. The CDR3 DNA reads as TGTGCCAGCAGTGACCCGGCGGAACTAGCTATTCTTCTAGCCAAAAACATTCAGTACTTC. This translates into CASSDPAELAILLAKNIQYF.

This clonotype was seen more than once but under ten times. The J gene is TRBJ2-7, the V gene TRBV27; 8 bases match TRBD1. This CDR3 is built from 16 residues. CDR1 is MNHEY and CDR2 is SMNVEV in the germline V gene (reference sequence). The J segment lost 2 bases and the V segment lost 5 bases, leaving 11 bases of the junction unmatched. CDR3 nucleotides: TGTGCCAGCAGTCGAACGCCGGGACAGGTAGCCTACGAGCAGTACTTC. Residues: CASSRTPGQVAYEQYF.

The rearrangement links TRBV20-1 to TRBJ1-1, with D unresolved. The CDR3 loop spans 14 amino acids. Between the trimmed V and J ends, which lost 0 bases and 5 bases, there was a span of 13 bases. Germline CDR1 and CDR2: DFQATT and SNEGSKA (reference sequence). The DNA of the CDR3 is TGCAGTGCTAGAGATCTTAGGGAAAGAACTGAAGCTTTCTTT. Translated, it gives CSARDLRERTEAFF.

In its sample, this clonotype was seen a few times. The gene calls are TRBV6-4 and TRBJ2-5, with 11 bases aligning to TRBD2. Unmatched junction bases numbered 8, after V lost 6 bases and J lost 5 bases. The V gene's germline CDR1 is MRHNA and CDR2 SNTAGT. The CDR3 contains 15 residues. CDR3 in amino acids: CASSATTSGVETQYF. CDR3 sequence (DNA): TGTGCCAGCAGCGCTACGACTAGCGGGGTGGAGACCCAGTACTTC.

This clonotype appeared a few times. This chain connects TRBV6-2 or TRBV6-3 to TRBJ2-3, with 10 bases identical to TRBD2. CDR3 length: 15 residues. CDR1 MNHEY and CDR2 SVGEGT come from the germline V gene. The V segment lost 2 bases and the J segment 1 base; nucleotides outside the gene matches: 0. Here the CDR3 reads CASSYGTSGTDTQYF. CDR3 DNA: TGTGCCAGCAGTTACGGGACTAGCGGCACAGATACGCAGTATTTT.

This clonotype has at least ten counts. The gene calls are TRBV5-6 and TRBJ2-1; no clear D gene. Trimming pared 2 bases from V and 7 bases from J, leaving 13 bases between. Germline lookup yields CDR1 SGHDT and CDR2 YYEEEE. The CDR3 contains 14 residues. The CDR3, as DNA: TGTGCCAGCAGCTTTGTGGGATTGGTAAATGAGCAGTTCTTC. As protein: CASSFVGLVNEQFF.

The rearrangement uses TRBV6-2 or TRBV6-3 and TRBJ1-5, with TRBD1 identical over 7 bases. The CDR3 loop spans 16 amino acids. J was trimmed by 2 bases and V by 8 bases; bases with no gene match: 12. Per the germline V gene, CDR1 is MNHEY and CDR2 is SVGEGT. The CDR3 loop reads CASSPSRQGRNQPQHF. DNA for the CDR3: TGTGCCAGCTCGCCCTCTCGACAGGGACGCAATCAGCCCCAGCATTTT.

The table lists this clonotype with a few counts. The chain employs TRBV7-6 and TRBJ1-6; 7 bases match TRBD1. Trimming cost V 5 bases and J 7 bases; bases outside gene matches: 11. The germline gives CDR1 SGHVS, CDR2 FNYEAQ. The CDR3 contains 16 residues. As DNA, the CDR3 is TGTGCCAGCAGCCGAGACAGGGTTAGGGGGAATTCACCCCTCCACTTT. Amino acids: CASSRDRVRGNSPLHF.

This clonotype was counted a few times. The genes are TRBV28 and TRBJ2-7, with TRBD1 identical over 9 bases. Trimming took 7 bases from V and 3 from J; bases not matched to a gene: 10. Per the germline V gene, CDR1 is MDHEN and CDR2 is SYDVKM. The CDR3 consists of 15 residues. The CDR3 protein is CASTTPGQGFYEQYF. CDR3 DNA: TGTGCCAGCACCACTCCGGGACAGGGTTTCTACGAGCAGTACTTC.

The gene calls are TRBV7-2 and TRBJ1-6; weak D call: TRBD1 (5 bases). With 5 bases removed from V and 8 bases from J, the gap between germline ends came to 10 bases. The CDR3 has 13 amino acids. Per the germline V gene, CDR1 is SGHTA and CDR2 is FQGNSA. CDR3 loop: CASSDGGHSPLHF. Here the CDR3 DNA reads TGTGCCAGCAGCGATGGGGGACATTCACCCCTCCACTTT.

Concerning this clonotype: Germline and junction disagree at one end, which may indicate a read error. The J gene is TRBJ2-3, the V gene TRBV7-2; D is undetermined. From germline, CDR1 is SGHTA and CDR2 FQGNSA. The CDR3 spans 14 residues. CDR3 in amino acids: CSSSLRLVPDTQYF. In DNA form, the CDR3 reads TGTTCCAGCAGCTTGCGCCTAGTCCCAGATACGCAGTATTTT.

This clonotype has only a few counts. The V call is TRBV5-1, the J call TRBJ2-3; 7 nucleotides align to TRBD2. V shed 0 bases, J shed 3 bases, and the junction held 7 bases outside the gene matches. The germline CDR1 and CDR2 sequences are SGHRS and YFSETQ. This CDR3 region has 16 residues. The CDR3 is CASSLAPGGDTDTQYF. The CDR3 DNA is TGCGCCAGCAGCTTGGCTCCGGGGGGAGATACAGATACGCAGTATTTT.

This clonotype occurred many times. The gene calls are TRBV6-1 and TRBJ1-6; possibly TRBD1 for D (6 bases). This CDR3 is built from 15 residues. The ends were cut back, 5 bases at V and 10 bases at J, with 18 bases in the middle. Germline V gene lookup returns CDR1 MNHNS and CDR2 SASEGT. As DNA, the CDR3 is TGTGCCAGCAGTCATGACAGGACCGTACAGTCACCCCTCCACTTT. Translated: CASSHDRTVQSPLHF.

Many counts were recorded for this clonotype. The rearrangement links TRBV15 to TRBJ2-7; D unclear. V lost 4 bases and J 0 bases, leaving 7 bases between the germline ends. The CDR3 is 13 residues long. The V gene's germline CDR1 is LNHNV and CDR2 YYDKDF (reference sequence). Here the CDR3 DNA reads TGTGCCACCAGCACGGTGAGCTCCTACGAGCAGTACTTC. Translating it yields CATSTVSSYEQYF.

In its sample, this clonotype was seen a few times. This sequence joins TRBV6-5 and TRBJ1-3, with D perhaps matching TRBD1 (6 bases). Per germline, CDR1 MNHEY and CDR2 SVGAGI. The CDR3 sequence is 15 residues long. Trimming removed 8 bases at V and 1 base at J, with 15 bases between. The CDR3 spells CASRSEGGSGNTIYF. CDR3 in DNA: TGTGCCAGCCGGTCGGAAGGGGGTTCTGGAAACACCATATATTTT.

This rearrangement joins TRBV5-6 to TRBJ1-1, with D uncertain. The CDR3 loop spans 15 amino acids. From germline, CDR1 is SGHDT and CDR2 YYEEEE. Trimming removed 1 base from V and 2 bases from J, with 12 bases in between. For the CDR3, the DNA is TGTGCCAGCAGCTTGATCGGGCCCGAAAACACTGAAGCTTTCTTT. Encoded protein: CASSLIGPENTEAFF.

The chain carries TRBV5-6 and TRBJ1-2; D unresolved. This CDR3 is 13 amino acids long. V lost 4 bases to trimming and J lost 8 bases, with 15 bases between them. Per germline, CDR1 SGHDT and CDR2 YYEEEE. CDR3 nucleotide sequence: TGTGCCAGCAGCATTGAAGGTCTGGGCGGCTACACCTTC. It specifies CASSIEGLGGYTF.